The entry below describes one T cell receptor beta chain. Treatment of the sample: preoperative locoregional IRX-2 cytokine immunotherapy. Preoperative locoregional IRX-2 cytokine immunotherapy was tested in the phase Ib source study. Sequenced by immunoSEQ multiplex PCR; TCRdb stores in-frame clones only, minus some. The sample contains 20,000 to 30,000 clones, 78% of which appear only once. The record originates from a study of preoperative IRX-2 immunotherapy in early breast cancer. Germline loops: CDR1 SGHVT, CDR2 SQSDAQ. V was cut by 1 base and J by 3 bases, with 13 bases left in between. The CDR3 runs to 15 residues.

The chain employs TRBV7-4 and TRBJ2-7, with D unresolved. This TCR came from a human donor with breast cancer. The input for sequencing was lymph node tissue, taken before IRX-2 immunotherapy. CDR3 in amino acids: CASSLDGRVNYEQYF. In DNA, the CDR3 is TGTGCCAGCAGCTTAGACGGAAGGGTTAACTACGAGCAGTACTTC.